These T cell receptor beta chains were read from a single sample in a study of T cell repertoires in cytomegalovirus infection. One entry per CDR3 protein, called by TCRdb with MiXCR from the reads. The table lists approximately 700,000 distinct CDR3 sequences, 35% of them singletons. Sequenced sample: PBMCs. These receptors were taken from a human donor in good health (CMV status not recorded). Some clones in this sample may be carry-over from other donors' samples. The CDR3 runs from the conserved cysteine through the conserved F or W. D genes are given only for firm matches. Size is stated for part of the rows, as once, few or many counts, or as a class when the clone is expanded.

clone size	V gene	D gene	J gene	CDR3 protein	CDR3 DNA
-	TRBV12-3/TRBV12-4	-	TRBJ1-2	CASSLTGTVDYGYTF	TGTGCCAGCAGTTTAACCGGGACCGTAGACTATGGCTACACCTTC
once	TRBV5-1	-	TRBJ1-1	CASARDGNTEAFF	TGCGCCAGTGCCCGGGATGGTAACACTGAAGCTTTCTTT
-	TRBV7-9	-	TRBJ1-1	CASNDGGTEAFF	TGTGCCAGCAACGACGGGGGCACTGAAGCTTTCTTT
few	TRBV28	-	TRBJ1-5	CASSLLTGSIQPQHF	TGTGCCAGCAGTTTGCTAACAGGGTCTATTCAGCCCCAGCATTTT
-	TRBV20-1	TRBD2	TRBJ2-1	CSAGTSGRVYNEQFF	TGCAGTGCCGGGACTAGCGGGAGGGTCTACAATGAGCAGTTCTTC
few	TRBV7-6	TRBD2	TRBJ2-5	CASSPRLAGEYQETQYF	TGTGCCAGCAGCCCTAGGCTAGCGGGGGAGTACCAAGAGACCCAGTACTTC
-	TRBV6-6	TRBD1	TRBJ2-3	CATRTGGTDTQYF	TGTGCCACCAGGACAGGGGGTACAGATACGCAGTATTTT
-	TRBV12-3/TRBV12-4	-	TRBJ2-7	CASKDQMGASYEQYF	TGTGCCAGCAAGGACCAGATGGGAGCCTCCTACGAGCAGTACTTC
-	TRBV19	-	TRBJ2-7	CASSLTVNEQYF	TGTGCCAGTAGTCTGACTGTGAATGAGCAGTACTTC
-	TRBV6-8	-	TRBJ2-2	CASSGPLGTGELFF	TGTGCCAGCAGTGGGCCCCTTGGCACCGGGGAGCTGTTTTTT
few	TRBV27	TRBD1	TRBJ1-6	CASSRDRASPLHF	TGTGCCAGCAGCCGGGACAGGGCTTCACCCCTCCACTTT
-	TRBV5-1	TRBD1	TRBJ1-3	CASSSGTGASSGNTIYF	TGCGCCAGCAGCAGTGGGACAGGGGCCAGCTCTGGAAACACCATATATTTT
many	TRBV7-3	TRBD1	TRBJ2-3	CASSLQGASPTDTQYF	TGTGCCAGCAGCCTACAGGGGGCGTCCCCCACAGATACGCAGTATTTT
-	TRBV5-1	-	TRBJ2-7	CASSFRDTGYEQYF	TGCGCCAGCAGCTTCCGGGACACGGGCTACGAGCAGTACTTC
once	TRBV12-3/TRBV12-4	-	TRBJ1-5	CAIWRLVQPQHF	TGTGCCATCTGGAGGTTGGTTCAGCCCCAGCATTTT
once	TRBV6-8	-	TRBJ1-3	CASSYAGFDTIYF	TGTGCCAGCAGTTACGCAGGGTTTGACACCATATATTTT
-	TRBV6-5	-	TRBJ1-5	CASSYGSGGDQPQHF	TGTGCCAGCAGTTACGGTTCAGGTGGGGATCAGCCCCAGCATTTT
-	TRBV9	-	TRBJ1-1	CASSVSGSMNTEAFF	TGTGCCAGCAGCGTTTCAGGGTCGATGAACACTGAAGCTTTCTTT
-	TRBV5-1	-	TRBJ2-7	CASRTGVFGFYEQYF	TGCGCCAGCAGAACCGGGGTTTTTGGGTTCTACGAGCAGTACTTC
few	TRBV6-5	-	TRBJ2-1	CASSYERGGYNEQFF	TGTGCCAGCAGTTACGAGAGGGGGGGATACAATGAGCAGTTCTTC
few	TRBV5-1	-	TRBJ1-2	CASSLYRENYGYTF	TGCGCCAGCAGCTTGTACAGGGAGAACTATGGCTACACCTTC
-	TRBV10-3	-	TRBJ2-1	CAIRIGTFNEQFF	TGTGCCATCAGGATTGGGACCTTCAATGAGCAGTTCTTC
many	TRBV12-3/TRBV12-4	TRBD2	TRBJ2-1	CASSFSGVDNEQFF	TGTGCCAGCAGTTTTAGCGGGGTTGACAATGAGCAGTTCTTC
-	TRBV5-1	TRBD2	TRBJ2-5	CASSLSREDQETQYF	TGCGCCAGCAGCTTATCGCGGGAGGACCAAGAGACCCAGTACTTC
-	TRBV28	TRBD1	TRBJ2-7	CASSPRMEDRSSYEQYF	TGTGCCAGCAGCCCCCGAATGGAGGACAGGAGCTCCTACGAGCAGTACTTC
few	TRBV12-3/TRBV12-4	-	TRBJ2-7	CASRGGTAYEQYF	TGTGCCAGCAGAGGAGGGACAGCCTACGAGCAGTACTTC
few	TRBV7-2	TRBD2	TRBJ2-1	CASSPQGDAGGPPSSYNEQFF	TGTGCCAGCAGCCCCCAGGGGGATGCGGGAGGGCCCCCGAGCTCCTACAATGAGCAGTTCTTC
-	TRBV28	-	TRBJ1-4	CASSFASGFEKLFF	TGTGCCAGCAGTTTCGCCTCGGGCTTTGAAAAACTGTTTTTT
-	TRBV18	-	TRBJ1-1	CASSPTHTEAFF	TGTGCCAGCTCCCCTACCCACACTGAAGCTTTCTTT
few	TRBV27	-	TRBJ2-3	CASSLNVVRASTDTQYF	TGTGCCAGCAGTTTAAACGTCGTCAGGGCTAGCACAGATACGCAGTATTTT
-	TRBV6-5	-	TRBJ1-5	CASSYSAIQPQQF	TGTGCCAGCAGTTACTCCGCCATTCAGCCCCAGCAATTT
once	TRBV19	TRBD1	TRBJ2-7	CASSSVGTGAYEQYF	TGTGCCAGTAGCTCTGTCGGGACAGGAGCCTACGAGCAGTACTTC
-	TRBV6-5	-	TRBJ1-2	CASSYSSAGAGSYGYTF	TGTGCCAGCAGTTACTCGAGCGCAGGGGCAGGGAGCTATGGCTACACCTTC
few	TRBV11-2	-	TRBJ1-3	CASSRTWGPGNTIYF	TGTGCCAGCAGCCGAACCTGGGGGCCTGGAAACACCATATATTTT
-	TRBV7-2	-	TRBJ1-2	CARRRDRPNFYTF	TGTGCCAGAAGACGAGACAGGCCGAATTTCTACACCTTC
-	TRBV28	-	TRBJ2-7	CASSLSPTGLLTYEQYF	TGTGCCAGCAGTTTATCTCCCACAGGGCTATTAACCTACGAGCAGTACTTC
-	TRBV4-1	-	TRBJ2-1	CASSQEPDRSYNEQFF	TGCGCCAGCAGCCAAGAACCGGACCGCTCCTACAATGAGCAGTTCTTC
-	TRBV20-1	-	TRBJ2-5	CSARKASSVKETQYF	TGCAGTGCTAGAAAGGCTAGCAGTGTTAAGGAGACCCAGTACTTC
-	TRBV12-3/TRBV12-4	-	TRBJ1-2	CASRHVGRTSVGYTF	TGTGCCAGCAGACATGTGGGACGGACCTCGGTGGGCTACACCTTC
-	TRBV13	-	TRBJ2-5	CASSLRGPPTQETQYF	TGCGCCAGCAGCCTACGGGGACCGCCCACGCAAGAGACCCAGTACTTC
-	TRBV5-6	TRBD2	TRBJ2-1	CASSTPGAGDEQFF	TGTGCCAGCAGCACCCCTGGAGCGGGAGATGAGCAGTTCTTC
few	TRBV7-6	TRBD2	TRBJ2-1	CASNARRGEQFF	TGTGCCAGCAACGCCCGGCGGGGGGAGCAGTTCTTC
many	TRBV7-8	-	TRBJ2-3	CASSLSGSGTDTQYF	TGTGCCAGCAGCTTATCGGGCTCCGGCACAGATACGCAGTATTTT
-	TRBV7-6	TRBD2	TRBJ2-1	CASSSTSGEARNEQFF	TGTGCCAGCAGCTCTACTAGCGGGGAAGCGCGGAATGAGCAGTTCTTC
-	TRBV28	-	TRBJ2-7	CASSSAGGEQYF	TGTGCCAGCAGTTCGGCCGGGGGTGAGCAGTACTTC
-	TRBV28	-	TRBJ2-4	CASTSKNIQYF	TGTGCCAGCACCTCCAAAAACATTCAGTACTTC
-	TRBV20-1	-	TRBJ1-2	CSARDHLRDYGYTF	TGCAGTGCTAGAGATCATCTCAGGGATTATGGCTACACCTTC
many	TRBV12-3/TRBV12-4	TRBD1	TRBJ2-3	CASRPTGVTDTQYF	TGTGCCAGCCGCCCGACAGGGGTCACAGATACGCAGTATTTT
-	TRBV20-1	-	TRBJ1-5	CSARTSAGNQPQHF	TGCAGTGCGAGGACGTCGGCCGGCAATCAGCCCCAGCATTTT
many	TRBV5-4	-	TRBJ1-2	CASSFEPNYGYTF	TGTGCCAGCAGCTTCGAACCCAACTATGGCTACACCTTC
-	TRBV19	TRBD1	TRBJ1-2	CASRTGQGRIYGYTF	TGTGCCAGTAGGACGGGACAGGGGAGGATCTATGGCTACACCTTC